These T cell receptor beta chains were read from a single sample in a study of blood T cell repertoires in COVID-19. The protocol was immunoSEQ multiplex PCR, while the TCRdb copy is restricted to in-frame clones and leaves out a portion. The table lists under 250,000 clones, 70% to 90% of them singletons. The sample consisted of peripheral blood. The receptors derive from a man aged 50 to 59 who had recovered from COVID-19. CDR3s include the opening cysteine and the closing phenylalanine or tryptophan. D genes are given only for firm matches. Clone size is given for some rows only: seen once, a few or many times, or a class if the clone is expanded.

j_call | d_call | clone_size | v_call | cdr3_nt | cdr3_aa
TRBJ2-5 | NA | NA | TRBV6-5 | TGTGCCAGCCGCCCAAGAGGAGGTAGTGAGACCCAGTACTTC | CASRPRGGSETQYF
TRBJ2-3 | NA | NA | TRBV3-1/TRBV3-2 | TGTGCCAGCAGCCAAGTGGGCGGGCGGGCTGTCACAGATACGCAGTATTTT | CASSQVGGRAVTDTQYF
TRBJ1-1 | TRBD1 | NA | TRBV28 | TGTGCCAGCAACCCCGGGACAGAGAACACTGAAGCTTTCTTT | CASNPGTENTEAFF
TRBJ2-5 | TRBD2 | NA | TRBV3-1/TRBV3-2 | TGTGCCAGCAGCCTCCGAAGCGGGAGGGCCCAAGAGACCCAGTACTTC | CASSLRSGRAQETQYF
TRBJ2-5 | TRBD1 | NA | TRBV24-1 | TGTGCCACCAGTGATTTTGGACAGGGGGCCCAAGAGACCCAGTACTTC | CATSDFGQGAQETQYF
TRBJ2-7 | NA | NA | TRBV9 | TGTGCCAGCAGCGCACTACCCGGGTTCTCCTACGAGCAGTACTTC | CASSALPGFSYEQYF
TRBJ1-5 | NA | NA | TRBV28 | TGTGCCAGCAGTTTAAGGAGTCAGCCCCAGCATTTT | CASSLRSQPQHF
TRBJ1-3 | NA | NA | TRBV10-3 | TGTGCCATCAAGGGGACTGTCTTCTCTGGAAACACCATATATTTT | CAIKGTVFSGNTIYF
TRBJ1-1 | NA | NA | TRBV7-8 | TGTGCCAGCAGCTTCAGGTTCATGAACACTGAAGCTTTCTTT | CASSFRFMNTEAFF
TRBJ1-2 | NA | NA | TRBV14 | TGTGCCAGCAGCCAAGAGAGGAACAGGCTAGAGTATGGCTACACCTTC | CASSQERNRLEYGYTF
TRBJ2-2 | TRBD1 | NA | TRBV3-1/TRBV3-2 | TGTGCCAGCAGCCACCGCAGGACAGGGGCTAGCGGGGAGCTGTTTTTT | CASSHRRTGASGELFF
TRBJ2-1 | NA | few | TRBV10-3 | TGTGCCATCAGTGATTCGCCGGTCCCATCCTACAATGAGCAGTTCTTC | CAISDSPVPSYNEQFF
TRBJ2-3 | TRBD2 | NA | TRBV10-1 | TGCGCCAGCGCCCGGACTAGCGGGAGTACAGATACGCAGTATTTT | CASARTSGSTDTQYF
TRBJ2-7 | TRBD1 | once | TRBV3-1/TRBV3-2 | TGTGCCAGCAGCCAAGGATTAGGGACAGGGGAGGACGAGCAGTACTTC | CASSQGLGTGEDEQYF
TRBJ1-2 | NA | once | TRBV27 | TGTGCCAGCAGCTATGGGGTGGACAGCGGCTATGGCTACACCTTC | CASSYGVDSGYGYTF
TRBJ2-7 | TRBD1 | NA | TRBV28 | TGTGCCAGCAGTGGAACCCCGGGACAGGTGGGGGAGCAGTACTTC | CASSGTPGQVGEQYF
TRBJ2-3 | NA | once | TRBV2 | TGTGCCAGCAATAAAGGAGGGGATACGCAGTATTTT | CASNKGGDTQYF
TRBJ1-5 | TRBD1 | few | TRBV19 | TGTGCCAGTAGTACCCGGACAGGGCTCAATCAGCCCCAGCATTTT | CASSTRTGLNQPQHF
TRBJ2-7 | TRBD2 | NA | TRBV18 | TGTGCCAGCTCACCACTCCCACTAGCGGGAGACGAGCAGTACTTC | CASSPLPLAGDEQYF
TRBJ1-5 | NA | NA | TRBV7-9 | TGTGCCACCACTCTATCCCATCGAACGAGAAATCAGCCCCAGCATTTT | CATTLSHRTRNQPQHF
TRBJ2-7 | NA | NA | TRBV6-5 | TGTGCCAGCAGTTACGGGTCGGGACAATACGAGCAGTACTTC | CASSYGSGQYEQYF
TRBJ2-2 | NA | NA | TRBV10-3 | TGTGCCATCTCCCCGGACGGGGTCAACACCGGGGAGCTGTTTTTT | CAISPDGVNTGELFF
TRBJ1-3 | NA | NA | TRBV28 | TGTGCCAGCAGTTTATCGGGAGGAAACACCATATATTTT | CASSLSGGNTIYF
TRBJ1-4 | NA | NA | TRBV5-4 | TGTGCCAGCAGTTCTGTAGGGGGAACTAATGAAAAACTGTTTTTT | CASSSVGGTNEKLFF
TRBJ2-1 | TRBD1 | NA | TRBV18 | TGTGCCAGCTCCCGGACAGGGCCTTACAATGAGCAGTTCTTC | CASSRTGPYNEQFF
TRBJ2-5 | NA | NA | TRBV4-1 | TGCGCCAGCAGCCAAGATCCAGGCAGGGTCAGGTACTTC | CASSQDPGRVRYF
TRBJ2-3 | NA | NA | TRBV18 | TGTGCCAGCTCATCCGCTACACAAAACGTACAGGGAAATACGCAGTATTTT | CASSSATQNVQGNTQYF
TRBJ1-1 | TRBD1 | NA | TRBV15 | TGTGCCACCAGCAGAATAGGGGGCGAAGCTTTCTTT | CATSRIGGEAFF
TRBJ1-3 | NA | NA | TRBV5-4 | TGTGCCAGCAGCTTGGGGACAGCTGGAAACACCATATATTTT | CASSLGTAGNTIYF
TRBJ1-1 | NA | NA | TRBV18 | TGTGCCAGCTCACCACCGCGGGAGGTGAACACTGAAGCTTTCTTT | CASSPPREVNTEAFF
TRBJ2-7 | NA | NA | TRBV29-1 | TGCAGCGTTCAGGACAGCTACGAGCAGTACTTC | CSVQDSYEQYF
TRBJ2-1 | TRBD2 | NA | TRBV5-1 | TGCGCCAGCAGTTCAAGTCTAGCGGGGATATACAATGAGCAGTTCTTC | CASSSSLAGIYNEQFF
TRBJ1-1 | TRBD1 | NA | TRBV6-5 | TGTGCCAGCAGAAACAGGGGGCTGAACACTGAAGCTTTCTTT | CASRNRGLNTEAFF
TRBJ1-3 | TRBD1 | once | TRBV27 | TGTGCCGTCCCCCAGGGGGGTAAAGGTGGGCCTGGTGGAAACACCATATATTTT | CAVPQGGKGGPGGNTIYF
TRBJ2-2 | TRBD1 | few | TRBV7-9 | TGTGCCAGCAACTACAGGGGAGATTCTACCGGGGAGCTGTTTTTT | CASNYRGDSTGELFF
TRBJ2-7 | NA | NA | TRBV30 | TGTGCCTGCCGGGATGGGCATTCGGTACCCTACGAGCAGTACTTC | CACRDGHSVPYEQYF
TRBJ2-5 | TRBD1 | NA | TRBV28 | TGTGCCAGCAGTCCGATCGGACAGGGGGCAGAGACCCAGTACTTC | CASSPIGQGAETQYF
TRBJ1-5 | NA | NA | TRBV10-2 | TGCGCCAGCAGTACGGCAGGGTCCTCTCAGCCCCAGCATTTT | CASSTAGSSQPQHF
TRBJ2-7 | NA | NA | TRBV30 | TGTGCCTGGAGTGGACAGTACTACGAGCAGTACTTC | CAWSGQYYEQYF
TRBJ1-2 | TRBD1 | NA | TRBV27 | TGTGCCAGCAGTTCCAAGTCGACAGGGAGGAGTGGCTACACCTTC | CASSSKSTGRSGYTF
TRBJ2-7 | NA | NA | TRBV19 | TGTGCCAGTAGTATAGGTGGCTTGTCCTACGAGCAGTACTTC | CASSIGGLSYEQYF